These 10 T cell receptor beta chains share one sample of origin, sequenced in a study of blood T cell repertoires in COVID-19. Sequencing was performed with immunoSEQ multiplex PCR; in TCRdb, only in-frame clones are kept and a portion is missing. Of 100,000 or so clones listed, about four fifths are singletons. Sequenced input: peripheral blood. Source of these receptors: a man aged 50 or older with active or convalescent COVID-19.

This chain connects TRBV9 to TRBJ2-1; 7 bases agree with TRBD1. The CDR3 length is 15 residues. Germline CDR1 SGDLS, CDR2 YYNGEE. Trimming took 0 bases from V and 3 from J; bases not matched to a gene: 3. CDR3 sequence: CASSVGQGIYNEQFF. In nucleotides, the CDR3 is TGTGCCAGCAGCGTAGGACAGGGAATCTACAATGAGCAGTTCTTC.

DNA of the CDR3: TGTGCCAGCAGCCCCCTATGGACTAGCGGGAGACGTAGCACAGATACGCAGTATTTT. Its protein product is CASSPLWTSGRRSTDTQYF. The chain combines TRBV5-5 with TRBJ2-3; 13 bases are a match to TRBD2. With V trimmed by 4 bases and J by 0 bases, 11 bases remained unmatched. CDR3 length: 19 residues. The germline gives CDR1 SGHKS, CDR2 YYEKEE (reference sequence).

Only a few counts were recorded for this clone. The chain employs TRBV5-5 and TRBJ2-7, with 10 bases matching TRBD1. The V and J ends lost 1 base and 3 bases, in that order; junction bases with no gene match: 13. Germline-derived CDR1 and CDR2 are SGHKS and YYEKEE (reference sequence). The CDR3 is made up of 18 amino acids. CDR3 loop: CASSLMHQTGGLSYEQYF. As DNA, the CDR3 is TGTGCCAGCAGCTTGATGCATCAGACAGGGGGCCTTAGCTACGAGCAGTACTTC. Full variable domain (rest looked up from reference TRBV5-5 and TRBJ2-7): DAGVTQSPTHLIKTRGQQVTLRCSPISGHKSVSWYQQVLGQGPQFIFQYYEKEERGRGNFPDRFSARQFPNYSSELNVNALLLGDSALYLCASSLMHQTGGLSYEQYFGPGTRLTVT.

The chain links TRBV6-4 to TRBJ2-3; 8 nucleotides agree with TRBD1. Looked up from germline, CDR1 is MRHNA and CDR2 is SNTAGT. The V segment lost 10 bases and the J segment 5 bases; nucleotides outside the gene matches: 5. The CDR3 loop spans 12 amino acids. CDR3 nucleotide sequence: TGTGCCACCGGGACAGGTGGAGATACGCAGTATTTT. Its translation is CATGTGGDTQYF.

The genes are TRBV10-3 and TRBJ2-1, with TRBD1 identical over 10 bases. With V trimmed by 3 bases and J by 8 bases, 7 bases remained unmatched. Per the germline V gene, CDR1 is ENHRY and CDR2 is SYGVKD. This CDR3 is built from 15 residues. The CDR3 sequence is CAISDRQGAGDEQFF. The CDR3 DNA reads as TGTGCCATCAGTGACCGACAGGGGGCGGGGGATGAGCAGTTCTTC.

The rearrangement joins TRBV2 to TRBJ1-2; TRBD1 is a possible D gene (5 bases). The germline V gene has CDR1 SNHLY and CDR2 FYNNEI. This CDR3 spans 13 amino acids. Trimming cost V 6 bases and J 3 bases, with 11 bases left between them. The CDR3 nucleotides are TGTGCCAGCAGGGGGGGGGATTACTATGGCTACACCTTC. Translation gives CASRGGDYYGYTF.

This chain uses TRBV9 with TRBJ2-2, with a possible D match to TRBD2 (6 bases). The germline CDR1 and CDR2 sequences are SGDLS and YYNGEE. V lost 0 bases and J lost 1, with 7 bases in between. CDR3 length: 15 residues. CDR3 nucleotides: TGTGCCAGCAGCGTAGAGGAGGGGAACACCGGGGAGCTGTTTTTT. Translated, it gives CASSVEEGNTGELFF.

The chain employs TRBV7-8 and TRBJ1-6, with 7 bases that match TRBD1. The germline V gene has CDR1 SGHVS and CDR2 FQNEAQ. With V trimmed by 1 base and J by 7 bases, 1 base remained unmatched. This CDR3 spans 14 amino acids. CDR3 DNA: TGTGCCAGCAGCTTAGACAGGGGAAATTCACCCCTCCACTTT. Residues: CASSLDRGNSPLHF.

The V gene is TRBV6-5, the J gene TRBJ2-7; 8 bases agree with TRBD2. The V and J ends lost 6 bases and 1 base, in that order; junction bases with no gene match: 2. The germline V gene encodes CDR1 MNHEY and CDR2 SVGAGI. This CDR3 contains 13 residues. The CDR3 protein is CASRTGGSYEQYF. CDR3 nucleotide sequence: TGTGCCAGCAGGACGGGGGGGTCCTACGAGCAGTACTTC.

The V call is TRBV19, the J call TRBJ2-4, with a weak D call TRBD1 (5 bases). The CDR3 runs 15 residues. Trimming removed 8 bases at V and 0 bases at J, with 14 bases between. The germline CDR1 and CDR2 sequences are LNHDA and SQIVND (reference sequence). CDR3 DNA sequence: TGTGCCAGTCCCAAGTTGGGGCTAGCCAAAAACATTCAGTACTTC. Translation: CASPKLGLAKNIQYF.